This TCR beta chain was sequenced during a study of prognosis after radiotherapy for stage I lung cancer. Study-level information: Patient ages ran from roughly 53 to 90, with a median of almost 75 years, and the group had some 13 men and roughly six women. Tumor type comprised squamous cell carcinoma in 6 or 7 patients and adenocarcinoma in eleven to twelve. Study-wide results and caveats: The number of unique TCR clones went down after stereotactic body radiation therapy, with a median of around 10,000 versus 6,900.

Node-negative status on CT and PET/CT applied to all patients, none having prior chemotherapy, radiotherapy or other malignancies. This clonotype was picked up many times. Its antigen remains unknown. Genomic DNA was the source, and TCR beta CDR3 was amplified from it by two-round multiplex PCR. Individual primers that were specific to each TRBV and TRBJ gene served in first-round PCR. Each CDR3 protein gets one entry after TCRdb re-called the multiplex PCR reads with MiXCR. The sample shows about 23,000 distinct CDR3 sequences, around two fifths of them seen only once. Germline CDR1 SEHNR, CDR2 FQNEAQ (reference sequence). This CDR3 has 13 amino acids. With V trimmed by 3 bases and J by 8 bases, 4 bases remained unmatched.

The chain has TRBV7-9 and TRBJ2-3; 8 bases agree with TRBD2. The starting material was PBMCs, obtained before or after stereotactic body radiation therapy (not recorded which). The clonotype originates from a donor over 45 with non-small cell lung cancer. CDR3 amino acids: CASSLSGRGTQYF. CDR3 DNA: TGTGCCAGCAGCTTGAGCGGGAGAGGTACGCAGTATTTT.